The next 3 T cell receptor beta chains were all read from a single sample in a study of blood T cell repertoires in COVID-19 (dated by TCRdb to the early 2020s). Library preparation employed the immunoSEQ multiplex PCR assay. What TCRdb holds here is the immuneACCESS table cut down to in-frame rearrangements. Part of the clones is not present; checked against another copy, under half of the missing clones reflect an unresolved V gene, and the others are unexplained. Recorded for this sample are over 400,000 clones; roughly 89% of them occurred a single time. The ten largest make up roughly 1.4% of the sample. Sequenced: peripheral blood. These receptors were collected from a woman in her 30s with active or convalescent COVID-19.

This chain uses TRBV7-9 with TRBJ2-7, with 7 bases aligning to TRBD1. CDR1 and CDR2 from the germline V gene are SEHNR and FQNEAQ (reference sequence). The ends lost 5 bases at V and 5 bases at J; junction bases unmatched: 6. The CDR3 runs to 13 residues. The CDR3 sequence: CASSQGGRDEQYF. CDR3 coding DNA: TGTGCCAGCAGCCAAGGGGGCAGGGACGAGCAGTACTTC.

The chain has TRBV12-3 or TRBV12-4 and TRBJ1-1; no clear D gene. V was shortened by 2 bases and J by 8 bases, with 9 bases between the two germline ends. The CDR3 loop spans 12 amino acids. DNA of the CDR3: TGTGCCAGCAGTTTACAGAGGGCCGAAGCTTTCTTT. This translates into CASSLQRAEAFF.

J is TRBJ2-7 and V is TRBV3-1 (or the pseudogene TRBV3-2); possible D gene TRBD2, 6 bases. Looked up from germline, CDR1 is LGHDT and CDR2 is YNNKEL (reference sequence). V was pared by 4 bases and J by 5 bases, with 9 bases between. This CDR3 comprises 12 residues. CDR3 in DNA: TGTGCCAGCAGCCCTGGGGGGAACGAGCAGTACTTC. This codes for CASSPGGNEQYF.